Sequencing of this T cell receptor (beta chain) was carried out in a study of blood T cell repertoires in COVID-19 (dated by TCRdb to 2018 to 2020). Notes on the research overall: Collaborator samples came from the United States, Italy and Spain and covered acute and convalescent phases of COVID-19. The material from the prospective study consisted of cDNA or gDNA derived from T cells, B-cell-depleted T cells, or PBMCs. The dataset comprised deeply sampled blood TCRbeta repertoires from subjects exposed to, actively infected with, or recovered from COVID-19. A freely available public database, intended as a resource for researchers studying the immune response to SARS-CoV-2, is where the repertoires were released. Samples came from the ongoing ImmuneRACE study (first 160 participants) plus 1,254 subjects from 6 global collaborators. Nearly every sample came with metadata listing a de-identified subject ID, COVID-19 status, age in years and sex. Where HLA class I and class II types were available, the types were taken from metadata supplied by the sample provider, not from assay-based typing.

Remarks on this clone: Its antigen is still unknown. There are no base qualities to consult, and no much larger clone falls within one base.

What the research found in general, with its limitations: The amount of clinical and demographic metadata varied by source and participant and was provided uncurated.

V lost 5 bases and J lost 0 bases, and the count of bases not matched to a germline gene is 3. Including cysteine and phenylalanine, the CDR3 has 15 amino acids. This entry keeps only the CDR3 DNA: 45 bases, framed from base 1. From a lookup of the germline V gene, CDR1 and CDR2 are SGHTA and FQGTGA. TCRbeta CDR3 regions were amplified from genomic DNA using the immunoSEQ Assay, a bias-controlled multiplex PCR. Concerning the study's data processing: Within the assay, amplification of reference gene primers was used to estimate how many nucleated cells each sample contained. Sequence reads were collapsed and filtered to measure the absolute abundance of every unique TCRbeta CDR3 rearrangement. For each sample, productive Simpson clonality was calculated as the square root of Simpson's diversity index over productive rearrangements. Not all clones reach the TCRdb copy of this immuneACCESS table, which keeps in-frame sequences only. Checked studies attribute under half of the gap to unresolved V genes and leave the rest unexplained. V and J calls plus clone size are reproduced from that table; the DNA served to infer D and trimming. The sample has about 230,000 clones on record, around 84% of them singletons. Clones ranked in the top ten supply roughly 12% of the sample.

In Seattle, one collaborating source enrolled patients while the infection was active and tracked those patients longitudinally over the course of disease. The collaborating institutions used their own protocols to collect whole blood in K2EDTA tubes. For TCRbeta analysis, collaborators shipped samples as frozen whole blood, isolated PBMCs, or DNA extracted from either of those sample types. The source material was peripheral blood. The clonotype comes from a man aged 50 to 59 with COVID-19, enrolled during active disease. The V and J genes are TRBV7-3 and TRBJ2-2; 7 central nucleotides agree with TRBD1. The CDR3 region has the sequence CASSPQGANTGELFF. The DNA is as follows: TGTGCCAGCAGCCCCCAGGGGGCGAACACCGGGGAGCTGTTTTTT.